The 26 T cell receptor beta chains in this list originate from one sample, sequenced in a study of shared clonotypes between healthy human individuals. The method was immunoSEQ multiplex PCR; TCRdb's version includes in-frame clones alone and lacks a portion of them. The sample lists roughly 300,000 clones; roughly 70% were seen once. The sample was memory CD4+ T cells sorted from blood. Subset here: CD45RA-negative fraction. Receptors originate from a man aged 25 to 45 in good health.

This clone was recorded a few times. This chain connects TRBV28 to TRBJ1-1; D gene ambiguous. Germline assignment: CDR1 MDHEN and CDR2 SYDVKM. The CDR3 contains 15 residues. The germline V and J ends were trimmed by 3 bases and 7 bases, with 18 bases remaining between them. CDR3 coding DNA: TGTGCCAGCAGTTTCGGGGTCCTAGGGCTCGGTGAAGCTTTCTTT. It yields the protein CASSFGVLGLGEAFF.

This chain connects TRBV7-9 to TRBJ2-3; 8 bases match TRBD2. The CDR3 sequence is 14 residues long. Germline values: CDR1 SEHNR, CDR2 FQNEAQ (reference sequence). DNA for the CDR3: TGTGCACTGGCGGGGACTAGGAACACAGATACGCAGTATTTT. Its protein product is CALAGTRNTDTQYF.

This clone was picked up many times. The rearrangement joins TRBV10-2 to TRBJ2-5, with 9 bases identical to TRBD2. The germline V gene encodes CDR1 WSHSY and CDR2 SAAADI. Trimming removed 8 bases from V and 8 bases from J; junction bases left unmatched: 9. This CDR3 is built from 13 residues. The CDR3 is CASQLAGEITQYF. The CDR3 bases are TGCGCCAGCCAATTAGCGGGAGAGATTACCCAGTACTTC.

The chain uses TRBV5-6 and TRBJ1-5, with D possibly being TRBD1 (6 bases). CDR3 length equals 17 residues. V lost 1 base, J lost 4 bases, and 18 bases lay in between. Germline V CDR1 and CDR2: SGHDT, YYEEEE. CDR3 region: CASSLHFLQGRNQPQHF. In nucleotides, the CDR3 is TGTGCCAGCAGCTTGCATTTCCTACAGGGCAGGAATCAGCCCCAGCATTTT.

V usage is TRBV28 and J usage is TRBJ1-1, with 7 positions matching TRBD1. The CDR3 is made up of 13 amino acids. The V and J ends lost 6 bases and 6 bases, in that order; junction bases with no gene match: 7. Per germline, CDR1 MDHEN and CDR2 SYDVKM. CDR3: CASRPGGGPEAFF. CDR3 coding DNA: TGTGCCAGCAGGCCAGGGGGAGGACCTGAAGCTTTCTTT.

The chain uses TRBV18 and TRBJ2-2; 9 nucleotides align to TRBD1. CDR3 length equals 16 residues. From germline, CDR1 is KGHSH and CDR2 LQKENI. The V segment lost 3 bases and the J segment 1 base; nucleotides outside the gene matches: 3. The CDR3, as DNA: TGTGCCAGCTCACCGTGGACAGGGGAGAACACCGGGGAGCTGTTTTTT. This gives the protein CASSPWTGENTGELFF.

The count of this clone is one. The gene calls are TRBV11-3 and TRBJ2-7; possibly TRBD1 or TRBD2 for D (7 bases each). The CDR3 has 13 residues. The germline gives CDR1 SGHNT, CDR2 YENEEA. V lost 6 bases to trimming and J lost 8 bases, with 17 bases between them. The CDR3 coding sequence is TGTGCCAGCAGTCAGGGGGGGGTGAGGAAGCAGTACTTC. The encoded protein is CASSQGGVRKQYF. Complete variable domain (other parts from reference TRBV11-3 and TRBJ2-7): EAGVVQSPRYKIIEKKQPVAFWCNPISGHNTLYWYLQNLGQGPELLIRYENEEAVDDSQLPKDRFSAERLKGVDSTLKIQPAELGDSAVYLCASSQGGVRKQYFGPGTRLTVT.

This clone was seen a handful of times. CDR3 DNA sequence: TGTGCCAGCAGCTTAGGTTCGTCTAGCGGGATCGACTACGAGCAGTACTTC. Translation gives CASSLGSSSGIDYEQYF. V is TRBV7-9 and J is TRBJ2-7, with TRBD2 matching over 9 bases. Per germline, CDR1 SEHNR and CDR2 FQNEAQ (reference sequence). The CDR3 contains 17 residues. J lost 3 bases, V lost 1 base, and 10 bases had no gene match.

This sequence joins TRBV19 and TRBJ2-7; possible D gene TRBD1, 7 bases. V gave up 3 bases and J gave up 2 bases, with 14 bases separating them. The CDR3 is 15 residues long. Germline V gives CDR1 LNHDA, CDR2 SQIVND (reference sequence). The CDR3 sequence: CASSIGQGGTYEQYF. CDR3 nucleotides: TGTGCCAGTAGTATTGGTCAGGGGGGCACCTACGAGCAGTACTTC.

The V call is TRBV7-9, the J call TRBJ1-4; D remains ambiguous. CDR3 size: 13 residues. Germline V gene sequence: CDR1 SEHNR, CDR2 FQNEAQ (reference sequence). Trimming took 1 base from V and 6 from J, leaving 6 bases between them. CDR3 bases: TGTGCCAGCAGCTTAGGGGCAGATGAAAAACTGTTTTTT. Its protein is CASSLGADEKLFF.

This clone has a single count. CDR3 residues: CASSFSGRGTDTQYF. The CDR3 coding sequence is TGTGCCAGCAGTTTTAGCGGGAGGGGCACAGATACGCAGTATTTT. The gene calls are TRBV6-6 and TRBJ2-3, with 11 nucleotides matching TRBD2. V lost 4 bases, J lost 1 base, and 1 base stayed unmatched. This CDR3 has 15 amino acids. CDR1 MNHNY and CDR2 SVGAGI come from the germline V gene (reference sequence).

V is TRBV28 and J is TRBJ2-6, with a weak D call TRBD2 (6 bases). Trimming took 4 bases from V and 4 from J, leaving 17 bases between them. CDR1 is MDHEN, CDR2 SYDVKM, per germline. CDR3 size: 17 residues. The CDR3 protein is CASSSSGGVSGANVLTF. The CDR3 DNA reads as TGTGCCAGCAGTTCCTCGGGCGGGGTTTCGGGGGCCAACGTCCTGACTTTC.

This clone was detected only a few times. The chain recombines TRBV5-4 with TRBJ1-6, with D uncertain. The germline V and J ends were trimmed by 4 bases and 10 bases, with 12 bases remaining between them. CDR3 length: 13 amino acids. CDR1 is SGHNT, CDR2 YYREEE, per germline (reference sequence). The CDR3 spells CASSPGLDSPLHF. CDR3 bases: TGTGCCAGCAGCCCAGGCCTGGACTCACCCCTCCACTTT. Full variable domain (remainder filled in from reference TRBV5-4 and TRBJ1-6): ETGVTQSPTHLIKTRGQQVTLRCSSQSGHNTVSWYQQALGQGPQFIFQYYREEENGRGNFPPRFSGLQFPNYSSELNVNALELDDSALYLCASSPGLDSPLHFGNGTRLTVT.

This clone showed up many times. CDR3: CASSFTPVAGEYTF. CDR3 in DNA: TGTGCCAGCAGTTTTACACCCGTCGCGGGGGAATACACCTTC. This chain uses TRBV27 with TRBJ1-2, with D tentatively TRBD1 (5 bases). Germline values: CDR1 MNHEY, CDR2 SMNVEV (reference sequence). This CDR3 has 14 residues. The V end lost 3 bases, the J end lost 11 bases, and 19 bases lay between the germline ends.

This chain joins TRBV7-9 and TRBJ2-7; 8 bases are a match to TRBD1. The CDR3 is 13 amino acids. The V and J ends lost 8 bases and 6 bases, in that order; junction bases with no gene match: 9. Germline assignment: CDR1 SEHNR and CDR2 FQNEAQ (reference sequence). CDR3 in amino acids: CASSRQGAGEQYF. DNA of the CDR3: TGTGCCAGCTCTCGCCAGGGGGCTGGCGAGCAGTACTTC.

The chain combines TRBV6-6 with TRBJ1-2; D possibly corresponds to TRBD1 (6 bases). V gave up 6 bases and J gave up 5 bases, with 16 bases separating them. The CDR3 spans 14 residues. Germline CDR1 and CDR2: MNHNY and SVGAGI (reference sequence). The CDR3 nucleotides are TGTGCCAGCAGAGCAGGGGATGGCCTATATGGCTACACCTTC. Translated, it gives CASRAGDGLYGYTF.

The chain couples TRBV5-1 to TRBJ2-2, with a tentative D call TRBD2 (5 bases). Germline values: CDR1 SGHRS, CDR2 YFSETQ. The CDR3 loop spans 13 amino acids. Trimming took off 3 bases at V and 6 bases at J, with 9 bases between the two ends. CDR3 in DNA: TGCGCCAGCAGCTCGACACTAGCCGGGGAGCTGTTTTTT. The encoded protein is CASSSTLAGELFF.

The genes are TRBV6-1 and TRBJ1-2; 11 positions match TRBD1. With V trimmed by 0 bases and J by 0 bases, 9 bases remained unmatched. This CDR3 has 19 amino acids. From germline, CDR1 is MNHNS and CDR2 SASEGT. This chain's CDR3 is CASSEALVDRGLANYGYTF. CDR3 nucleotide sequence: TGTGCCAGCAGTGAAGCGCTTGTGGACAGGGGGCTAGCTAACTATGGCTACACCTTC.

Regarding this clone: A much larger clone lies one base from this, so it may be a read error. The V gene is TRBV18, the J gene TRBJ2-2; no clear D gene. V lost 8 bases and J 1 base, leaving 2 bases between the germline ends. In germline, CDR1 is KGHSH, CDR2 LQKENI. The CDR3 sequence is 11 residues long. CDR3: CASRNTGELFF. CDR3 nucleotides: TGTGCCAGCCGGAACACCGGGGAGCTGTTTTTT.

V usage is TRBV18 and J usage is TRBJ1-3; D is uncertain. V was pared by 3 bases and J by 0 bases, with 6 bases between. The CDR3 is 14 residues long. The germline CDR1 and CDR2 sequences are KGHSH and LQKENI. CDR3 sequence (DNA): TGTGCCAGCTCACCGCAGAACTCTGGAAACACCATATATTTT. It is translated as CASSPQNSGNTIYF.

The CDR3 coding sequence is TGTGCCAGCAGCTTCCAACCAGAAAATGAGCAGTTCTTC. It is translated as CASSFQPENEQFF. The chain carries TRBV5-4 and TRBJ2-1; no firm D call. Germline lookup yields CDR1 SGHNT and CDR2 YYREEE (reference sequence). The length of the CDR3 is 13 residues. Trimming left V 2 bases short and J 7 bases short, with 10 bases between.

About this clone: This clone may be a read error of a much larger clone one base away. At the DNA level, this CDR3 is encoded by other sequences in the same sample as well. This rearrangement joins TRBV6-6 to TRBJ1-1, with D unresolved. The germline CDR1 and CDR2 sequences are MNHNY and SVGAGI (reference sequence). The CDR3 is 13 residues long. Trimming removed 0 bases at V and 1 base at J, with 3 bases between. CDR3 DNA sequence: TGTGCCAGCAGTTACTCCCAGAACACTGAAGCTTTCTTT. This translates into CASSYSQNTEAFF.

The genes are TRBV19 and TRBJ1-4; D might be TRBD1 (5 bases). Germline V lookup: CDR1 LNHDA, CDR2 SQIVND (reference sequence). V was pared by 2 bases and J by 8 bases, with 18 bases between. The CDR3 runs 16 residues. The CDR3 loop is CASSIPHGTQGEKLFF. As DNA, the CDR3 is TGTGCCAGTAGTATACCCCACGGGACTCAGGGAGAAAAACTGTTTTTT.

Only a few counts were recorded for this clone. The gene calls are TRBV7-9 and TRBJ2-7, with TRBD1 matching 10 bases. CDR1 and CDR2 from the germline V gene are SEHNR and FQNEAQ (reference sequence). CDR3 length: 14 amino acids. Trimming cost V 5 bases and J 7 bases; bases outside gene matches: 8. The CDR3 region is CASSLGTGAREQYF. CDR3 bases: TGTGCCAGCAGCCTCGGGACAGGGGCGCGGGAGCAGTACTTC.

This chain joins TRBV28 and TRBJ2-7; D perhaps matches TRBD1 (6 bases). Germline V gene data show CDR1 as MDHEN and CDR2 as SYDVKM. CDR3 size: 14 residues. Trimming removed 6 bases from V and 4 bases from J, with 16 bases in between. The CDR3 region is CASSPPEGTYEQYF. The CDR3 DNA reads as TGTGCCAGCAGCCCCCCCGAAGGGACATACGAGCAGTACTTC.

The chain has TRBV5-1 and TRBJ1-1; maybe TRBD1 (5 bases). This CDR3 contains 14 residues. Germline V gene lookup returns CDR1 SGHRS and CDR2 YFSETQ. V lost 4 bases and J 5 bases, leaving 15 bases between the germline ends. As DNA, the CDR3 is TGCGCCAGCAGCCGGACGGGGGGAGGGACTGAAGCTTTCTTT. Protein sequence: CASSRTGGGTEAFF.